Below are 4 T cell receptor beta chains sequenced from a single sample in a study of lymphopenia after photon versus proton radiotherapy. Profiled with immunoSEQ multiplex PCR; TCRdb holds only in-frame clones, not every one. The sample includes 20,000 to 30,000 clones, about 82% of them seen just once. The sample in question was peripheral blood, obtained from a patient treated with proton-based radiotherapy. The receptors stem from a woman in her seventies with pancreatic cancer.

This chain uses TRBV9 with TRBJ1-6; D not certain. The length of the CDR3 is 14 residues. Germline CDR1 SGDLS, CDR2 YYNGEE. The V end was cut by 4 bases, the J end by 5 bases, with 10 bases between. The CDR3 sequence is CASSPVDDNSPLHF. CDR3 in DNA: TGTGCCAGCAGCCCGGTGGATGATAATTCACCCCTCCACTTT.

This chain connects TRBV13 to TRBJ2-3, with D tentatively TRBD2 (5 bases). The CDR3 runs 15 residues. In germline, CDR1 is PRHDT, CDR2 FYEKMQ (reference sequence). Trimming cost V 5 bases and J 6 bases, with 18 bases left between them. As DNA, the CDR3 is TGTGCCAGCAGCATCGTGGACGGGATAGAGGATACGCAGTATTTT. This translates into CASSIVDGIEDTQYF.

The chain couples TRBV11-3 to TRBJ2-1; 8 bases align to TRBD2. CDR3 length equals 13 residues. Germline CDR1 reads SGHNT; CDR2 reads YENEEA. With V trimmed by 6 bases and J by 5 bases, 3 bases remained unmatched. CDR3 loop: CASRGSGDNEQFF. The CDR3 DNA reads as TGTGCCAGCAGAGGTAGCGGGGACAATGAGCAGTTCTTC.

V is TRBV28 and J is TRBJ2-2; TRBD1 matches 7 bases. The CDR3 length is 15 residues. Germline CDR1 and CDR2: MDHEN and SYDVKM. V lost 5 bases, J lost 1 base, and 4 bases stayed unmatched. The CDR3 nucleotides are TGTGCCAGCAGTCTCGGGACAGTGAACACCGGGGAGCTGTTTTTT. It translates to CASSLGTVNTGELFF.